This T cell receptor (beta chain) comes out of a study of blood T cell repertoires in COVID-19. For the study at large: The samples span acute and convalescent COVID-19 from the United States, Italy and Spain.

Trimming pared 9 bases from V and 5 bases from J, leaving 18 bases between. The length of the CDR3 is 14 residues. Germline loops: CDR1 MNHEY, CDR2 SVGAGI. Those enrolled in Seattle joined during active infection and were followed longitudinally afterward. Produced via immunoSEQ multiplex PCR; TCRdb's table is partial and in-frame only. The sample includes about 210,000 clones, about four fifths of them seen just once. Sequencing used peripheral blood. This TCR derives from a woman aged 60-75 years with COVID-19, enrolled during active disease. The rearrangement uses TRBV6-5 and TRBJ2-3; D is perhaps TRBD2 (6 bases). CDR3 nucleotides: TGTGCCAGTTCCGTAATAGCGGTCGGAGATACGCAGTATTTT. Protein: CASSVIAVGDTQYF.